This T cell receptor (beta chain) came from a study of OX40 agonist ivuxolimab in advanced cancers. Study summary: Administration of intravenous ivuxolimab to patients occurred every 2 weeks at 0.01 to 10 mg/kg.

Some clones are missing from TCRdb's copy, which holds only in-frame ones; the method was immunoSEQ multiplex PCR. The sample shows about 70,000 clones, approximately 80% of them seen only once. V was cut by 3 bases and J by 1 base, with 7 bases left in between. Germline V CDR1 and CDR2: LNHDA, SQIVND (reference sequence). The CDR3 runs to 14 residues. This TCR was recovered from an adult with an advanced solid tumor such as melanoma, head and neck, liver or kidney cancer. This specimen consisted of CD4+ or CD8+ T cells sorted from blood, obtained in a trial of the OX40 agonist ivuxolimab. This chain links TRBV19 with TRBJ1-5; the D is unclear. The CDR3 loop is CASSMVDSNQPQHF. The CDR3 DNA follows: TGTGCCAGTAGTATGGTGGACAGCAATCAGCCCCAGCATTTT. Drawing the rest from reference TRBV19 and TRBJ1-5, the complete variable domain is DGGITQSPKYLFRKEGQNVTLSCEQNLNHDAMYWYRQDPGQGLRLIYYSQIVNDFQKGDIAEGYSVSREKKESFPLTVTSAQKNPTAFYLCASSMVDSNQPQHFGDGTRLSIL.